This note documents a single T cell receptor (beta chain) sequence. Original processing methods: Amplifying reference gene primers gave estimates of nucleated cell counts. The assay was immunoSEQ multiplex PCR, and TCRdb's table has in-frame clones only and misses some. That table is the source of V, J and clone size, and D and trimming were worked out from the DNA. This sample has just over 300,000 clones; approximately 86% occur once, and the top ten carry more than 2%. The data originate from a study of blood T cell repertoires in COVID-19. Overall study context: Italy, Spain and the United States were the sources of the convalescent and acute COVID-19 samples. PBMCs, B-cell-depleted T cells, or T cells provided the cDNA or gDNA that made up the material.

The germline gives CDR1 MNHEY, CDR2 SMNVEV (reference sequence). Trimming removed 4 bases from V and 4 bases from J, with 16 bases in between. This CDR3 has 16 amino acids. Sequencing input: peripheral blood. The chain couples TRBV27 to TRBJ1-4; weak D call: TRBD1 (6 bases). This sequence was found in a man between 18 and 35 years old with active or convalescent COVID-19. The CDR3 nucleotides read TGTGCCAGCAGTTCCCAACCGACAGGCCGTAATGAAAAACTGTTTTTT. This sequence encodes CASSSQPTGRNEKLFF. Variable domain in full (rest from reference TRBV27 and TRBJ1-4): EAQVTQNPRYLITVTGKKLTVTCSQNMNHEYMSWYRQDPGLGLRQIYYSMNVEVTDKGDVPEGYKVSRKEKRNFPLILESPSPNQTSLYFCASSSQPTGRNEKLFFGSGTQLSVL.